The clone carrying this T cell receptor (beta chain) showed up just once. This CDR3 is built from 16 residues. Per germline, CDR1 LGHNA and CDR2 YSLEER. J was trimmed by 14 bases and V by 0 bases; bases with no gene match: 16. The sample comes from a study of OX40 agonist ivuxolimab in advanced cancers. Sequencing used immunoSEQ multiplex PCR; TCRdb keeps in-frame clones, though not all of them. The sample holds roughly 86,000 clones, approximately 90% seen once. The material sequenced was CD4+ or CD8+ T cells sorted from blood, taken in a trial of the OX40 agonist ivuxolimab. The chain recombines TRBV4-3 with TRBJ2-1; 7 positions agree with TRBD2. The clonotype was recovered from an adult with an advanced solid tumor such as melanoma, head and neck, liver or kidney cancer. Here the CDR3 reads CASSQDRASGLRVEFF. DNA of the CDR3: TGCGCCAGCAGCCAAGATAGGGCTAGCGGCTTAAGGGTGGAGTTCTTC.